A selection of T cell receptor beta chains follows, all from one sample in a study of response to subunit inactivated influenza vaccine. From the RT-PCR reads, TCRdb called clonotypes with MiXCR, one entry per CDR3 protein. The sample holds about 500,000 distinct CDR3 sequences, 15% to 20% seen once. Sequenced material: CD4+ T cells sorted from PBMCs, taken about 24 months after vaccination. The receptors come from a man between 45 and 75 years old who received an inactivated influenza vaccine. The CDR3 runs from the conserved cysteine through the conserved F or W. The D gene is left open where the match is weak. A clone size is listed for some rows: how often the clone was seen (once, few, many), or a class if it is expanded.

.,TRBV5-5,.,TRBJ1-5,CASSLLGGADNQPQHF,TGTGCCAGCAGCTTACTGGGAGGGGCGGACAATCAGCCCCAGCATTTT
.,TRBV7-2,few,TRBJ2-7,CASSFGLPATYEQYF,TGTGCCAGCAGCTTTGGCCTTCCCGCCACCTACGAGCAGTACTTC
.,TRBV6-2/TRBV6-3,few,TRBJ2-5,CASSYSRVLETQYF,TGTGCCAGCAGTTACTCGAGGGTTTTGGAGACCCAGTACTTC
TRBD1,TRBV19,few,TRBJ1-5,CASSSQGAGNQPQHF,TGTGCCAGTAGCTCACAGGGGGCCGGCAATCAGCCCCAGCATTTT
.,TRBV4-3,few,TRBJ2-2,CASSQDQVGTSTGELFF,TGCGCCAGCAGCCAAGATCAGGTGGGCACGAGCACCGGGGAGCTGTTTTTT
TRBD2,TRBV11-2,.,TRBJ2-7,CASSSSRGRLPYEQYF,TGTGCCAGCAGCTCATCTCGCGGGAGGCTCCCCTACGAGCAGTACTTC
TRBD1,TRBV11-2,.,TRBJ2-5,CASNRGLRETQYF,TGTGCCAGCAACAGGGGCCTGCGGGAGACCCAGTACTTC
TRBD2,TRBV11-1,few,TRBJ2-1,CASRLKREGLDEQFF,TGTGCCAGCAGATTAAAGCGGGAGGGCCTCGATGAGCAGTTCTTC
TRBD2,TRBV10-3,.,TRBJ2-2,CAVGTSGRRDTGELFF,TGTGCCGTTGGGACTAGCGGGAGGCGCGACACCGGGGAGCTGTTTTTT
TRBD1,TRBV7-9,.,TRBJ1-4,CASSKLTGTNEKLFF,TGTGCCAGCAGCAAGCTGACAGGGACTAATGAAAAACTGTTTTTT
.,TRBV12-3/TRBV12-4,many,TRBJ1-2,CASSLFGTNYGYTF,TGTGCCAGCAGTTTATTTGGGACGAACTATGGCTACACCTTC
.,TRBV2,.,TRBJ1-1,CASNPDRFNTEAFF,TGTGCCAGCAACCCAGACAGGTTTAACACTGAAGCTTTCTTT
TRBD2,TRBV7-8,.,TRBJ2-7,CASSLSSGRAVGEQYF,TGTGCCAGCAGCTTATCTAGCGGGAGGGCAGTGGGCGAGCAGTACTTC
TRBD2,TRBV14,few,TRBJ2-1,CASSHSRIAGVLYNEQFF,TGTGCCAGCAGCCACTCCCGAATAGCGGGAGTTCTCTACAATGAGCAGTTCTTC
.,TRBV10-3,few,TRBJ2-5,CAIRKQGFETQYF,TGTGCCATCAGAAAACAGGGTTTTGAGACCCAGTACTTC
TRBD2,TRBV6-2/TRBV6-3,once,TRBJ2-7,CASSYKILAGSSYEQYF,TGTGCCAGCAGTTACAAGATACTAGCGGGAAGCTCCTACGAGCAGTACTTC
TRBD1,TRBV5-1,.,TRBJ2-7,CASSLFRGTGAPYEQYF,TGCGCCAGCAGCTTATTTCGGGGGACAGGGGCCCCCTACGAGCAGTACTTC
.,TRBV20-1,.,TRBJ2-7,CSARDVLWKTYEQYF,TGCAGTGCTAGAGATGTTCTTTGGAAGACCTACGAGCAGTACTTC
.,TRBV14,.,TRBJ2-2,CASSQGTNTGELFF,TGTGCCAGCAGCCAAGGGACGAACACCGGGGAGCTGTTTTTT
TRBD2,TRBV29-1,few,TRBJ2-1,CSVGQRGGYEQFF,TGCAGCGTTGGTCAGCGGGGGGGCTATGAGCAGTTCTTC
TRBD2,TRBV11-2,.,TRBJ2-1,CASSTLAGVYNEQFF,TGTGCCAGCAGCACCCTAGCGGGAGTTTACAATGAGCAGTTCTTC
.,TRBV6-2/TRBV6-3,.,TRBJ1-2,CASSSARQAANYGYTF,TGTGCCAGCAGTTCCGCACGACAGGCAGCTAACTATGGCTACACCTTC
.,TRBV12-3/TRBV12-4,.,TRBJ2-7,CASSLRDWVWDEQYF,TGTGCCAGCAGTCTCCGGGACTGGGTCTGGGACGAGCAGTACTTC
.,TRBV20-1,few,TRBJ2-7,CSARSSTRYEQYF,TGCAGTGCTAGAAGTAGCACTCGCTACGAGCAGTACTTC
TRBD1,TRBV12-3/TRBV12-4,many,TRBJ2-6,CASSVDRAGANVLTF,TGTGCCAGCAGTGTGGACAGGGCTGGGGCCAACGTCCTGACTTTC
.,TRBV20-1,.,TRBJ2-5,CSARVESARPGTQYF,TGCAGTGCTAGAGTAGAATCGGCTCGCCCGGGGACCCAGTACTTC
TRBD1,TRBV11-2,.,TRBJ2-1,CASSQDRAREQFF,TGTGCCAGCAGCCAGGACAGGGCGCGTGAGCAGTTCTTC
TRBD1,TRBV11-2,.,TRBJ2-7,CASSHKRRQGIPYEQYF,TGTGCCAGCAGCCATAAACGTAGACAGGGAATCCCCTACGAGCAGTACTTC